The 29 T cell receptor beta chains given below trace back to one sample, sequenced in a study of cytomegalovirus exposure and HLA in healthy donors. Researchers ran the PCR with 60 Vbeta and 13 Jbeta primers. Data came from immunoSEQ multiplex PCR; TCRdb stores just in-frame clones and leaves some out. The sample has tens of thousands of clones; just over 75% are singletons. The sequenced material came from PBMCs. Receptor source: a young man in good health and CMV-seronegative.

The genes are TRBV18 and TRBJ1-6; D may be TRBD1 (5 bases). There are 14 residues in the CDR3. Between the trimmed V and J ends, which lost 6 bases and 6 bases, there was a span of 12 bases. In germline, CDR1 is KGHSH, CDR2 LQKENI. In nucleotides, the CDR3 is TGTGCCAGCTCGTCCGGGACTTCTAATTCACCCCTCCACTTT. Protein sequence: CASSSGTSNSPLHF.

The chain has TRBV10-3 and TRBJ1-3, with 9 bases aligning to TRBD1. V was pared by 5 bases and J by 1 base, with 9 bases of the junction left unmatched. CDR1 ENHRY and CDR2 SYGVKD come from the germline V gene. CDR3 length: 17 residues. The DNA of the CDR3 is TGTGCCATCAGTTTTAGGGTACAGGGGGCTTCTGGAAACACCATATATTTT. Encoded protein: CAISFRVQGASGNTIYF.

In its sample, this clone was seen once. This rearrangement joins TRBV7-9 to TRBJ2-5; 8 bases are a match to TRBD1. J was trimmed by 2 bases and V by 1 base; bases with no gene match: 6. Germline V CDR1 and CDR2: SEHNR, FQNEAQ (reference sequence). CDR3 length: 16 residues. This CDR3 reads CASSLGRRTGQETQYF. Here the CDR3 DNA reads TGTGCCAGCAGCTTAGGCCGGAGGACAGGGCAAGAGACCCAGTACTTC. Using reference TRBV7-9 and TRBJ2-5 for the parts outside the CDR3, the full variable domain is DTGVSQNPRHKITKRGQNVTFRCDPISEHNRLYWYRQTLGQGPEFLTYFQNEAQLEKSRLLSDRFSAERPKGSFSTLEIQRTEQGDSAMYLCASSLGRRTGQETQYFGPGTRLLVL.

V is TRBV7-9 and J is TRBJ2-7; the match to TRBD1 covers 8 bases. CDR1 SEHNR and CDR2 FQNEAQ come from the germline V gene (reference sequence). V shed 1 base, J shed 2 bases, and the junction held 4 bases outside the gene matches. The CDR3 runs 15 residues. The CDR3 bases are TGTGCCAGCAGCTTAGTAGGACAGGGCCCCTACGAGCAGTACTTC. Amino acids: CASSLVGQGPYEQYF.

The chain links TRBV6-1 to TRBJ2-3; D is unresolved. The V gene lost 2 bases and the J gene lost 3 bases, with 12 bases spanning the gap. This CDR3 contains 15 residues. Germline assignment: CDR1 MNHNS and CDR2 SASEGT. The CDR3 protein is CASSENLVDTDTQYF. The CDR3 DNA follows: TGTGCCAGCAGTGAAAACTTGGTCGATACAGATACGCAGTATTTT.

The chain is built from TRBV7-9 and TRBJ1-2, with D tentatively TRBD1 (5 bases). The CDR3 runs 15 residues. Germline assignment: CDR1 SEHNR and CDR2 FQNEAQ (reference sequence). V was cut by 1 base and J by 4 bases, with 13 bases left in between. In DNA form, the CDR3 reads TGTGCCAGCAGCTTAGGCCAGGGAAGCTCCTATGGCTACACCTTC. Translated: CASSLGQGSSYGYTF.

The rearrangement uses TRBV2 and TRBJ2-5; no clear D gene. The germline V gene encodes CDR1 SNHLY and CDR2 FYNNEI. The CDR3 is 14 residues long. Trimming shortened V by 6 bases and J by 4 bases, and 15 bases separated the two germline ends. DNA for the CDR3: TGTGCCAGCAGCCCGCTACGTCGGTTAGAGACCCAGTACTTC. Its translation is CASSPLRRLETQYF.

The genes are TRBV28 and TRBJ1-2; D remains unclear. The germline gives CDR1 MDHEN, CDR2 SYDVKM. This CDR3 is built from 15 residues. Trimming removed 3 bases at V and 1 base at J, with 12 bases between. The chain's CDR3 is CASSFSRRGNYGYTF. The CDR3 DNA follows: TGTGCCAGCAGTTTTTCCCGACGGGGTAACTATGGCTACACCTTC.

The J gene is TRBJ1-1, the V gene TRBV29-1, with TRBD1 identical over 8 bases. In germline, CDR1 is SQVTM, CDR2 ANQGSEA. The CDR3 runs 19 residues. The J segment lost 7 bases and the V segment lost 3 bases, leaving 25 bases of the junction unmatched. The CDR3 coding sequence is TGCAGCGTTGAGGACAGGGTAGGGGTCCAACGGAAAATTGAAAGTGAAGCTTTCTTT. Amino acid sequence: CSVEDRVGVQRKIESEAFF. The full variable domain, rest sourced from reference TRBV29-1 and TRBJ1-1, is SAVISQKPSRDICQRGTSLTIQCQVDSQVTMMFWYRQQPGQSLTLIATANQGSEATYESGFVIDKFPISRPNLTFSTLTVSNMSPEDSSIYLCSVEDRVGVQRKIESEAFFGQGTRLTVV.

The chain is built from TRBV7-7 and TRBJ2-1, with unresolved D. V was shortened by 5 bases and J by 5 bases, with 13 bases between the two germline ends. Germline lookup yields CDR1 SSHAT and CDR2 FNYEAQ (reference sequence). CDR3 length equals 14 residues. The CDR3 spells CASSPYALNNEQFF. CDR3 in DNA: TGTGCCAGCAGCCCCTACGCACTGAACAATGAGCAGTTCTTC.

V and J are TRBV6-1 and TRBJ1-4, with D maybe TRBD1 (6 bases). The germline CDR1 and CDR2 sequences are MNHNS and SASEGT. The CDR3 covers 15 residues. V was trimmed by 1 base and J by 5 bases, leaving 11 bases between them. The CDR3 is CASSEDREPNEKLFF. The CDR3 bases are TGTGCCAGCAGTGAAGACAGGGAACCGAATGAAAAACTGTTTTTT.

The J gene is TRBJ1-2, the V gene TRBV28, with 7 nucleotides matching TRBD1. Losses at the gene ends were 4 bases for V and 5 bases for J; bases not matched to a gene: 10. This CDR3 has 15 residues. Per germline, CDR1 MDHEN and CDR2 SYDVKM. The CDR3 region is CASSSRQGSGYGYTF. CDR3 in DNA: TGTGCCAGCAGTTCGAGACAGGGTAGTGGGTATGGCTACACCTTC.

The chain carries TRBV19 and TRBJ2-4, with 12 bases matching TRBD1. Trimming at V came to 6 bases and at J to 0 bases, leaving 6 bases not matched to a gene. Per the germline V gene, CDR1 is LNHDA and CDR2 is SQIVND (reference sequence). The CDR3 totals 17 residues. CDR3: CASRSGQGALAKNIQYF. The DNA for the CDR3 is TGTGCCAGTAGATCGGGACAGGGGGCTCTAGCCAAAAACATTCAGTACTTC.

CDR3 nucleotides: TGTGCCAGCAGCTTGCGGGTTCAAGCTAACTATGGCTACACCTTC. Residues: CASSLRVQANYGYTF. The chain recombines TRBV5-6 with TRBJ1-2; no clear D. Trimming removed 1 base at V and 0 bases at J, with 10 bases between. Germline V gives CDR1 SGHDT, CDR2 YYEEEE. CDR3 length: 15 amino acids.

This chain's CDR3 is CSARQGEAQYF. The CDR3 DNA reads as TGCAGTGCTCGACAGGGTGAAGCGCAGTACTTC. This chain joins TRBV20-1 and TRBJ2-7, with 7 bases aligning to TRBD1. Germline V gene sequence: CDR1 DFQATT, CDR2 SNEGSKA (reference sequence). CDR3 length: 11 amino acids. The V gene end was trimmed by 5 bases and the J gene end by 9 bases; junction bases not matched to a gene: 7.

In this sample, this clone turned up a few times. The chain is built from TRBV6-1 and TRBJ1-4; D unresolved. Per the germline V gene, CDR1 is MNHNS and CDR2 is SASEGT. With 8 bases removed from V and 8 bases from J, the gap between germline ends came to 21 bases. CDR3 length: 15 amino acids. This chain's CDR3 is CASRHGWVGGEKLFF. For the CDR3, the DNA is TGTGCCAGCCGTCACGGGTGGGTTGGAGGGGAAAAACTGTTTTTT.

This clone appeared a few times. The V call is TRBV5-1, the J call TRBJ1-1, with D possibly being TRBD1 (5 bases). V lost 3 bases and J lost 4, with 19 bases in between. This CDR3 comprises 16 residues. Germline loops: CDR1 SGHRS, CDR2 YFSETQ. The CDR3 nucleotides are TGCGCCAGCAGCTCTACCCTGGGGGGAGGATTCACTGAAGCTTTCTTT. As protein: CASSSTLGGGFTEAFF.

This rearrangement joins TRBV27 to TRBJ2-1; a possible D gene is TRBD2 (5 bases). This CDR3 has 14 amino acids. Trimming took 4 bases from V and 10 from J, leaving 17 bases between them. Germline CDR1 is MNHEY and CDR2 is SMNVEV (reference sequence). CDR3 sequence reads: CASSYGLADGEQFF. CDR3 bases: TGTGCCAGCAGTTATGGACTCGCGGATGGGGAGCAGTTCTTC.

This clone was seen a few times. This rearrangement joins TRBV14 to TRBJ1-1; maybe TRBD1 (6 bases). V lost 0 bases, J lost 5 bases, and 13 bases lay in between. The CDR3 has 15 residues. Germline-derived CDR1 and CDR2 are SGHDN and FVKESK. CDR3 coding DNA: TGTGCCAGCAGCCAAGATAGGACAGCTACAACTGAAGCTTTCTTT. Encoded protein: CASSQDRTATTEAFF.

The chain recombines TRBV5-1 with TRBJ1-2, with 7 positions matching TRBD1. CDR3 length equals 13 residues. V dropped 3 bases and J dropped 2; count of bases not matched to a gene: 1. Germline V CDR1 and CDR2: SGHRS, YFSETQ. The CDR3 DNA sequence: TGCGCCAGCAGCTCGGGACAGAACTATGGCTACACCTTC. The encoded protein is CASSSGQNYGYTF. Full variable domain (rest looked up from reference TRBV5-1 and TRBJ1-2): KAGVTQTPRYLIKTRGQQVTLSCSPISGHRSVSWYQQTPGQGLQFLFEYFSETQRNKGNFPGRFSGRQFSNSRSEMNVSTLELGDSALYLCASSSGQNYGYTFGSGTRLTVV.

This clone was found a few times. The V gene is TRBV29-1, the J gene TRBJ2-3; D uncertain. The CDR3 spans 12 residues. Germline V gives CDR1 SQVTM, CDR2 ANQGSEA. The germline V and J ends were trimmed by 5 bases and 1 base, with 7 bases remaining between them. The CDR3 loop is CSVYRGTDTQYF. The CDR3, as DNA: TGCAGCGTTTACCGGGGCACAGATACGCAGTATTTT.

The gene calls are TRBV5-1 and TRBJ2-5; D gene ambiguous. The CDR3 has 14 amino acids. V dropped 1 base and J dropped 5 bases, with 12 bases sitting between them. The germline CDR1 and CDR2 sequences are SGHRS and YFSETQ. The CDR3 here is CASSLMRSRETQYF. The CDR3 DNA follows: TGCGCCAGCAGCTTGATGAGGAGTAGGGAGACCCAGTACTTC.

The chain has TRBV5-4 and TRBJ1-2, with D possibly matching TRBD1 (6 bases). With 3 bases removed from V and 6 bases from J, the gap between germline ends came to 9 bases. The germline V gene has CDR1 SGHNT and CDR2 YYREEE (reference sequence). This CDR3 spans 12 amino acids. The CDR3 is CASSSDSNGYTF. Here the CDR3 DNA reads TGTGCCAGCAGCTCGGACAGTAATGGCTACACCTTC.

This clone was detected a few times. This sequence joins TRBV7-7 and TRBJ2-5, with TRBD2 identical over 7 bases. The CDR3 has 15 amino acids. The V gene end was trimmed by 4 bases and the J gene end by 3 bases; junction bases not matched to a gene: 8. Germline values: CDR1 SSHAT, CDR2 FNYEAQ (reference sequence). The CDR3 DNA is TGTGCCAGCAGCTCCGGGAGGCTATGGGAAGAGACCCAGTACTTC. Translation: CASSSGRLWEETQYF.

The chain joins TRBV6-4 to TRBJ1-5; no reliable D call. The CDR3 is 15 amino acids. The germline gives CDR1 MRHNA, CDR2 SNTAGT. V was cut by 7 bases and J by 1 base, with 14 bases left in between. The CDR3 region is CASTLNRGSNQPQHF. CDR3 coding DNA: TGTGCCAGCACTCTGAATCGGGGAAGCAATCAGCCCCAGCATTTT.

J is TRBJ1-2 and V is TRBV2; TRBD1 aligns across 9 bases. With V trimmed by 6 bases and J by 4 bases, 6 bases remained unmatched. Germline V lookup: CDR1 SNHLY, CDR2 FYNNEI. The CDR3 totals 14 residues. This CDR3 is CASSEDRGAYGYTF. In nucleotides, the CDR3 is TGTGCCAGCAGCGAGGACAGGGGAGCCTATGGCTACACCTTC.

The genes are TRBV19 and TRBJ1-1; TRBD1 matches 7 bases. Unmatched junction bases numbered 14, after V lost 2 bases and J lost 5 bases. This CDR3 spans 17 amino acids. CDR1 is LNHDA and CDR2 is SQIVND in the germline V gene (reference sequence). CDR3 sequence: CASSILGGERGLTEAFF. The CDR3 nucleotides read TGTGCCAGTAGTATATTGGGAGGTGAAAGGGGGCTTACTGAAGCTTTCTTT.

This chain uses TRBV6-6 with TRBJ1-2; 9 positions agree with TRBD1. V shed 0 bases, J shed 2 bases, and the junction held 1 base outside the gene matches. Germline V gene sequence: CDR1 MNHNY, CDR2 SVGAGI (reference sequence). The CDR3 length is 15 residues. The CDR3 protein is CASSYSDRGNYGYTF. CDR3 bases: TGTGCCAGCAGTTACTCGGACAGGGGAAACTATGGCTACACCTTC.

The chain couples TRBV4-3 to TRBJ1-4; 8 bases are shared with TRBD1. Losses at the gene ends were 1 base for V and 3 bases for J; bases not matched to a gene: 4. Germline assignment: CDR1 LGHNA and CDR2 YSLEER. The CDR3 extends over 16 amino acids. The CDR3 DNA is TGCGCCAGCAGCCAAGTAGGGACAGGAGCTAATGAAAAACTGTTTTTT. It yields the protein CASSQVGTGANEKLFF.